This T cell receptor (beta chain) was profiled in a study of shared clonotypes between healthy human individuals. Findings of the study overall: Among the subsets, naive ones generally showed larger estimated richness than memory ones. Clonotype sharing across a few donors was observed for around 5% of naive CD4 clonotypes.

Concerning this clone: Antigen unknown.

Several immunoSEQ plates held equal portions of the genomic DNA taken from each subset. Sequencing was performed with immunoSEQ multiplex PCR; in TCRdb, only in-frame clones are kept and a portion is missing. The sample yields about 1,500,000 clones, roughly 97% seen once. The receptor's source is a man aged 25 to 45 in good health. Source material: naive CD4+ T cells sorted from blood. Subset here: CD45RA+ positively selected.

Written as DNA, the CDR3 is TGCGCCAGCAGTACCAACGGGGCCTACAATGAGCAGTTCTTC. Its protein is CASSTNGAYNEQFF. The genes are TRBV10-1 and TRBJ2-1, with a tentative D call TRBD2 (5 bases). V shed 5 bases and J shed 2 bases, with 10 bases lying between them. This CDR3 comprises 14 residues. Germline-derived CDR1 and CDR2 are WNHNN and SYGVQD (reference sequence).